The sample holds a few counts of the clone carrying this T cell receptor beta chain. Its target is unknown. The study recruited healthy Caucasian donors from Russia who were aged about 6 to 95. Isolated per sample were at least 6 million PBMCs. The sample belongs to a study of blood T cells in healthy people across ages. Overall study findings and caveats: Naive T cell percentage by flow cytometry tracked strongly with beta diversity.

The second PCR ran about 6 to 12 cycles with a sample-barcoded 5' primer and J-beta primers. A template-switch adaptor containing 12 random nucleotides labeled each cDNA molecule. TCRdb processed the 5' RACE reads anew with MiXCR; each CDR3 protein has one entry. This sample carries fewer than 800,000 distinct CDR3 sequences, about 21% of them seen once, and the ten largest clones take roughly 3.9%. Between the trimmed V and J ends, which lost 2 bases and 0 bases, there was a span of 17 bases. The germline V gene encodes CDR1 SGHTA and CDR2 FQGNSA. The CDR3 contains 18 residues. This TCR was sampled from a man aged 65-85 years in good health. Sequenced sample: blood. The chain combines TRBV7-2 with TRBJ2-1, with a weak D call TRBD2 (6 bases). CDR3 residues: CASSLTLLAGSSYNEQFF. For the CDR3, the DNA is TGTGCCAGCAGCTTAACCTTACTGGCGGGAAGCTCCTACAATGAGCAGTTCTTC. The full variable domain, rest sourced from reference TRBV7-2 and TRBJ2-1, is GAGVSQSPSNKVTEKGKDVELRCDPISGHTALYWYRQSLGQGLEFLIYFQGNSAPDKSGLPSDRFSAERTGGSVSTLTIQRTQQEDSAVYLCASSLTLLAGSSYNEQFFGPGTRLTVL.